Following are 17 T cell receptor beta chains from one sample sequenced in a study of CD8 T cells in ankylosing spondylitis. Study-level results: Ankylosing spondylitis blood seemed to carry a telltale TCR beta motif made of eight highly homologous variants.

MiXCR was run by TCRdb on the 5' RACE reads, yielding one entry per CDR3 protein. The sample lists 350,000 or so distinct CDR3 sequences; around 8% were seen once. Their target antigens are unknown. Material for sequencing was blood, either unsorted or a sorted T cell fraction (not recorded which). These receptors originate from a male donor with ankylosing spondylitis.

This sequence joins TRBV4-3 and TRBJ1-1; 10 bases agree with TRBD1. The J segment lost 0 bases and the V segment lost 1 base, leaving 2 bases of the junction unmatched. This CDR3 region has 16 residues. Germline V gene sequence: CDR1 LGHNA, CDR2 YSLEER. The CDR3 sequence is CASSQGTGGVNTEAFF. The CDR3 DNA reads TGCGCCAGCAGCCAAGGGACAGGGGGAGTGAACACTGAAGCTTTCTTT.

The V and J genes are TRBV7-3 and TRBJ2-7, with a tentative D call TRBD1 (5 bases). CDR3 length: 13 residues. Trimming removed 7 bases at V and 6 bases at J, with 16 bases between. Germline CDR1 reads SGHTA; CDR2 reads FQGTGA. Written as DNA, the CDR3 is TGTGCCAGCAAACCAGACAGAAGGCGCGAGCAGTACTTC. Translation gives CASKPDRRREQYF.

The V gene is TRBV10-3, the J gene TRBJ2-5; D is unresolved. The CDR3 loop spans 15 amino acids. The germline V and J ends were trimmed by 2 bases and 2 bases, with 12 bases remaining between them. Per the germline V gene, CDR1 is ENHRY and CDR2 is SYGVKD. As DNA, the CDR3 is TGTGCCATCAGTGAGCGACAAACCCGACAAGAGACCCAGTACTTC. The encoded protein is CAISERQTRQETQYF.

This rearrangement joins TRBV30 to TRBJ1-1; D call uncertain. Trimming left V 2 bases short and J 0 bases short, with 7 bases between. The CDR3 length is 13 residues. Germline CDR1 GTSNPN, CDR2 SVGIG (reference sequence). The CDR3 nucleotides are TGTGCCTGGAGTTGGCAGGTGAACACTGAAGCTTTCTTT. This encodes CAWSWQVNTEAFF.

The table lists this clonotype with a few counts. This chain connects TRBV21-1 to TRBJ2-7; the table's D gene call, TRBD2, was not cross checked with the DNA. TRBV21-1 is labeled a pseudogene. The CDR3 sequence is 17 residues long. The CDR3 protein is CASSTPRGGGRSHEQYF. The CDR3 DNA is TGTGCCAGCAGCACCCCGAGGGGGGGCGGGAGGAGTCACGAGCAGTACTTC.

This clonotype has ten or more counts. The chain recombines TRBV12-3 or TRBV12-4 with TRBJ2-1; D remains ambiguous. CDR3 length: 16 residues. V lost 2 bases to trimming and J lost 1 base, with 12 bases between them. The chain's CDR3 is CASSLRVRGSYNEQFF. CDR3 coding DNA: TGTGCCAGCAGTTTAAGGGTCCGAGGATCCTACAATGAGCAGTTCTTC.

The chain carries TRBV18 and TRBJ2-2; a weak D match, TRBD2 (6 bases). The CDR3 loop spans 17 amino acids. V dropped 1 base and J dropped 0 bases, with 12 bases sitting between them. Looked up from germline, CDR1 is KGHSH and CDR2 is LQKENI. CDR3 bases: TGTGCCAGCTCACCACGGTCGGCGGGGACGAACACCGGGGAGCTGTTTTTT. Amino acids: CASSPRSAGTNTGELFF. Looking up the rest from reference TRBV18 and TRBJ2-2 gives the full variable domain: NAGVMQNPRHLVRRRGQEARLRCSPMKGHSHVYWYRQLPEEGLKFMVYLQKENIIDESGMPKERFSAEFPKEGPSILRIQQVVRGDSAAYFCASSPRSAGTNTGELFFGEGSRLTVL.

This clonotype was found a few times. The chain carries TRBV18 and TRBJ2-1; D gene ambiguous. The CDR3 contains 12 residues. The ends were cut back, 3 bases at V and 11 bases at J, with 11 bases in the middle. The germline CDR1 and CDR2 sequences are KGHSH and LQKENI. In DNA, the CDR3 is TGTGCCAGCTCACCGGAAAGAACGCAGCAGTTCTTC. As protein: CASSPERTQQFF. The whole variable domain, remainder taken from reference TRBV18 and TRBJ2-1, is NAGVMQNPRHLVRRRGQEARLRCSPMKGHSHVYWYRQLPEEGLKFMVYLQKENIIDESGMPKERFSAEFPKEGPSILRIQQVVRGDSAAYFCASSPERTQQFFGPGTRLTVL.

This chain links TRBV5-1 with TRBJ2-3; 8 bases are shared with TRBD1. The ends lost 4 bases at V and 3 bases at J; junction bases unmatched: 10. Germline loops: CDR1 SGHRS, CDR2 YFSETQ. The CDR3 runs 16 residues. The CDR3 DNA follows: TGCGCCAGCAGCGCGACAGGGGAGCAAGAGACAGATACGCAGTATTTT. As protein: CASSATGEQETDTQYF. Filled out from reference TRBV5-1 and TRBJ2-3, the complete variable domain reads KAGVTQTPRYLIKTRGQQVTLSCSPISGHRSVSWYQQTPGQGLQFLFEYFSETQRNKGNFPGRFSGRQFSNSRSEMNVSTLELGDSALYLCASSATGEQETDTQYFGPGTRLTVL.

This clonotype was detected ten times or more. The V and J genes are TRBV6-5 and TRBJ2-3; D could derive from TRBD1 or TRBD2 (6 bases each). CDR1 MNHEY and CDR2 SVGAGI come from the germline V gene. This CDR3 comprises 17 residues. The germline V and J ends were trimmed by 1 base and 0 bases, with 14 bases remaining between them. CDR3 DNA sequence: TGTGCCAGCAGTTACTTCCAGGGGCGGGAAAGCACAGATACGCAGTATTTT. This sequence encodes CASSYFQGRESTDTQYF.

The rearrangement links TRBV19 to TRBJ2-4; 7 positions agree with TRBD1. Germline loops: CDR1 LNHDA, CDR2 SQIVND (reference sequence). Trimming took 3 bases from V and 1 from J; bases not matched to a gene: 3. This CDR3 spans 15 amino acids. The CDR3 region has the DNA TGTGCCAGTAGTATCGACAGGGTGGCCAAAAACATTCAGTACTTC. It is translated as CASSIDRVAKNIQYF.

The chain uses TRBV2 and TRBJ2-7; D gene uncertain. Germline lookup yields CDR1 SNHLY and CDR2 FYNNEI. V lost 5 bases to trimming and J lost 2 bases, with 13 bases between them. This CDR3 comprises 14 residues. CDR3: CASSPMSGAYEQYF. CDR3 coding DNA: TGTGCCAGCAGTCCGATGTCAGGAGCCTACGAGCAGTACTTC.

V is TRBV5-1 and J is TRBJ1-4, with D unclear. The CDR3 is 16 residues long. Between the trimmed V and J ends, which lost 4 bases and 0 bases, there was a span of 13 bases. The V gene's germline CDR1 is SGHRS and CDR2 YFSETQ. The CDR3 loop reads CASSQSTPATNEKLFF. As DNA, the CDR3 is TGCGCCAGCAGCCAATCCACTCCTGCAACTAATGAAAAACTGTTTTTT.

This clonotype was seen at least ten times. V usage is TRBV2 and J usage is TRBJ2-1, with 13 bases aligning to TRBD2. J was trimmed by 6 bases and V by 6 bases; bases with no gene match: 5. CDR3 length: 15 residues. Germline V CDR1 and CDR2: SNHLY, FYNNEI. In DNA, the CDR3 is TGTGCCAGCAGGGAGGGACTAGCGGGACGCAATGAGCAGTTCTTC. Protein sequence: CASREGLAGRNEQFF.

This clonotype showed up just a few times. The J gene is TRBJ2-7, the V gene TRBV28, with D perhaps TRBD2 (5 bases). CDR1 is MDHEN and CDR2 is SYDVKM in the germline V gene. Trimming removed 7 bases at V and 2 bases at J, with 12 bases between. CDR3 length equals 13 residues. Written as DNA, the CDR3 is TGTGCCAGCATTGGGAACGGGGCCTACGAGCAGTACTTC. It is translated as CASIGNGAYEQYF.

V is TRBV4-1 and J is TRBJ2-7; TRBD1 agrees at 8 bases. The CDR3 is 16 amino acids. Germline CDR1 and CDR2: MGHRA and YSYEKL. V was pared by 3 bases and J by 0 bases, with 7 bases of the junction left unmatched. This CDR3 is CASSQGLGTGSYEQYF. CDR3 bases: TGCGCCAGCAGCCAGGGCTTAGGGACAGGCTCCTACGAGCAGTACTTC.

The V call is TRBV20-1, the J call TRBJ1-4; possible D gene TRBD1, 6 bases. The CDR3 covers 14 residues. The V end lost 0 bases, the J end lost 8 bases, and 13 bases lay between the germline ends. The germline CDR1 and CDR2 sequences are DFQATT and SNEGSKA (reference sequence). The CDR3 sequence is CSARDPFRGEKLFF. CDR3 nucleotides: TGCAGTGCTAGAGATCCCTTCAGGGGCGAAAAACTGTTTTTT.